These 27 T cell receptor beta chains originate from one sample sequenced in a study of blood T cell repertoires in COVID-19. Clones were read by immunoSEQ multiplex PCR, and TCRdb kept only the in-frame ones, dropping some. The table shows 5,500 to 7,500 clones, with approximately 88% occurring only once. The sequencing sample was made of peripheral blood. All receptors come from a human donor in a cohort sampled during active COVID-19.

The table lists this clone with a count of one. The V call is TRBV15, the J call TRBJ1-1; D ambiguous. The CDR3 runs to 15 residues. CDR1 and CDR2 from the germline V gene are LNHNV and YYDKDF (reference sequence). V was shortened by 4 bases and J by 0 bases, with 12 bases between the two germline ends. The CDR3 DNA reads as TGTGCCACCAGCATAGGACGGGAAATGAACACTGAAGCTTTCTTT. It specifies CATSIGREMNTEAFF.

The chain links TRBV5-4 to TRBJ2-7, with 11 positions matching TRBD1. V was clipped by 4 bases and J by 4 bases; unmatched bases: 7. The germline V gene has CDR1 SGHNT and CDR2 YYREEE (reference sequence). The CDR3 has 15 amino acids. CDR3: CASSRGTGGIYEQYF. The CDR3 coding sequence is TGTGCCAGCAGCCGAGGGACAGGGGGTATTTACGAGCAGTACTTC.

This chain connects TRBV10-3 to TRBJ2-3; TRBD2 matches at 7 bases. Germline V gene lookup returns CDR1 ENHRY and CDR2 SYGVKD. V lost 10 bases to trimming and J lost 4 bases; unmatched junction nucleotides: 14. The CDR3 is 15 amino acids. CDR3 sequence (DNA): TGTGCCACCAGACCCCTCGGGGGGAGGGCAGATACGCAGTATTTT. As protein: CATRPLGGRADTQYF.

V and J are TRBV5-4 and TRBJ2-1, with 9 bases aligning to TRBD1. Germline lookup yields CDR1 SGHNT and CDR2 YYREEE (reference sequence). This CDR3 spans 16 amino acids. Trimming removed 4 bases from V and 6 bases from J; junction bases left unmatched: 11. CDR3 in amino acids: CASSPKGDRATNEQFF. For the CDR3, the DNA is TGTGCCAGCAGCCCCAAAGGGGACAGGGCCACCAATGAGCAGTTCTTC.

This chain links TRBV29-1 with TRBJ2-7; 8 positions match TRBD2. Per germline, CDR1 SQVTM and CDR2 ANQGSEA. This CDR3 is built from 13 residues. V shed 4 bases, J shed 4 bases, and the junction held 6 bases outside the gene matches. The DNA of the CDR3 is TGCAGCGTTGTACCTGGCGGGAGGTACGAGCAGTACTTC. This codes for CSVVPGGRYEQYF.

CDR3 region: CATSDRTGGPDTQYF. The CDR3 bases are TGTGCCACCAGTGATCGGACAGGGGGCCCAGATACGCAGTATTTT. The V gene is TRBV24-1, the J gene TRBJ2-3; 11 bases are shared with TRBD1. The CDR3 totals 15 residues. The V gene's germline CDR1 is KGHDR and CDR2 SFDVKD. Trimming removed 3 bases from V and 4 bases from J; junction bases left unmatched: 2.

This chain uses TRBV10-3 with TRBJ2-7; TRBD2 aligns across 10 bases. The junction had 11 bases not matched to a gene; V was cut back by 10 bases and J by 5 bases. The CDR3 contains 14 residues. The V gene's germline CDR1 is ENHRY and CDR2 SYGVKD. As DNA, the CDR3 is TGTGCCACCTCGGACACTAGCGGGACCCACGAGCAGTACTTC. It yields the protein CATSDTSGTHEQYF.

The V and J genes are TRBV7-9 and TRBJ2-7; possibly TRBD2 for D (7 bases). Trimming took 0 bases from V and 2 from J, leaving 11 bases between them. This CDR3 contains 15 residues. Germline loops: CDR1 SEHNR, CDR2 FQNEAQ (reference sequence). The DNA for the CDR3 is TGTGCCAGCAGCTTAGCAGGAGGGGGGGCCTACGAGCAGTACTTC. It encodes CASSLAGGGAYEQYF.

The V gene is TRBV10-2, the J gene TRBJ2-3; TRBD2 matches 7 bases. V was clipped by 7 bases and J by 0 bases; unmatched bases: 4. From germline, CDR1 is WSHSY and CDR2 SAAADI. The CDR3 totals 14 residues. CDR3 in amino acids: CASIGTTSTDTQYF. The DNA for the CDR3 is TGCGCCAGCATTGGGACTACTAGCACAGATACGCAGTATTTT.

CDR3 amino acids: CASSTGQGAGQPQHF. The DNA for the CDR3 is TGTGCCAGTAGTACGGGACAGGGTGCCGGTCAGCCCCAGCATTTT. V is TRBV19 and J is TRBJ1-5, with TRBD1 matching 9 bases. The CDR3 totals 15 residues. J was trimmed by 6 bases and V by 4 bases; bases with no gene match: 7. The germline V gene has CDR1 LNHDA and CDR2 SQIVND (reference sequence).

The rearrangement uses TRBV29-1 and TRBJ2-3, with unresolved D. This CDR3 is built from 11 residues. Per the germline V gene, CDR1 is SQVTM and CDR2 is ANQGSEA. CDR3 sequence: CTYRSTDTQYF. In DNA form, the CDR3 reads TGCACCTACCGGAGCACAGATACGCAGTATTTT.

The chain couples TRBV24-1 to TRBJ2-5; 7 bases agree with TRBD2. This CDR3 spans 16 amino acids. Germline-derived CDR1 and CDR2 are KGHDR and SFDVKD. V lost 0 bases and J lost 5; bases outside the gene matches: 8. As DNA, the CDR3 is TGTGCCACCAGTGATTTGAGCGGGGCGCTTTTTGAGACCCAGTACTTC. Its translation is CATSDLSGALFETQYF.

CDR3 region: CASSLFETSSYEQYF. DNA for the CDR3: TGTGCCAGCAGCTTGTTCGAAACGAGCTCCTACGAGCAGTACTTC. The chain couples TRBV5-6 to TRBJ2-7; D is undetermined. The CDR3 runs 15 residues. Germline CDR1 is SGHDT and CDR2 is YYEEEE. The ends were cut back, 1 base at V and 0 bases at J, with 11 bases in the middle.

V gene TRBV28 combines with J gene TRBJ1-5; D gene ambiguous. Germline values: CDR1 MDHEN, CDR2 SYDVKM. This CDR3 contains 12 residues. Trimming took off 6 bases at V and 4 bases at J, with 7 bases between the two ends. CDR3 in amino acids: CASSPVNQPQHF. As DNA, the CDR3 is TGTGCCAGCAGCCCCGTTAATCAGCCCCAGCATTTT. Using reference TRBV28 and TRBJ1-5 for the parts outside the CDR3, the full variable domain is DVKVTQSSRYLVKRTGEKVFLECVQDMDHENMFWYRQDPGLGLRLIYFSYDVKMKEKGDIPEGYSVSREKKERFSLILESASTNQTSMYLCASSPVNQPQHFGDGTRLSIL.

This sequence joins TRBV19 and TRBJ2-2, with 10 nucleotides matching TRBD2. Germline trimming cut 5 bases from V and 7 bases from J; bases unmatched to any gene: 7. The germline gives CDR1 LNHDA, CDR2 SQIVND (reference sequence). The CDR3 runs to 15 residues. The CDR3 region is CASSFSGRFDGELFF. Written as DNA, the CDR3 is TGTGCCAGTAGTTTTAGCGGGAGGTTTGACGGGGAGCTGTTTTTT.

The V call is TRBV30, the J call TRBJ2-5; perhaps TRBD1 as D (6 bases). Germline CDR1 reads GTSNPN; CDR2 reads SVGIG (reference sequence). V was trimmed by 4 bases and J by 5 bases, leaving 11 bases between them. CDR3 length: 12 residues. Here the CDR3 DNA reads TGTGCCTGGATGGGGGCAGGGGAGACCCAGTACTTC. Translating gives CAWMGAGETQYF.

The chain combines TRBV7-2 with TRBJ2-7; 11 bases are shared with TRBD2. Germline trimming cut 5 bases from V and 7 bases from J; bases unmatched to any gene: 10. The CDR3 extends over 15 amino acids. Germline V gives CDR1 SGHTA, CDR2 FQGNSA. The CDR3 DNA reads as TGTGCCAGCAGCCCCCGAGTAGCGGGAGGGTATGAGCAGTACTTC. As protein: CASSPRVAGGYEQYF. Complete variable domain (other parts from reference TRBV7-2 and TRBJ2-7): GAGVSQSPSNKVTEKGKDVELRCDPISGHTALYWYRQSLGQGLEFLIYFQGNSAPDKSGLPSDRFSAERTGGSVSTLTIQRTQQEDSAVYLCASSPRVAGGYEQYFGPGTRLTVT.

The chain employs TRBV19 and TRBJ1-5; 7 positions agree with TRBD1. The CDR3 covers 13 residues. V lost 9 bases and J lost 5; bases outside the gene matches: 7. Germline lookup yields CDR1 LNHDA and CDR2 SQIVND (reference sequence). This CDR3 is CASLGQRHQPQHF. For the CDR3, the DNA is TGTGCCAGCCTGGGACAGAGACATCAGCCCCAGCATTTT.

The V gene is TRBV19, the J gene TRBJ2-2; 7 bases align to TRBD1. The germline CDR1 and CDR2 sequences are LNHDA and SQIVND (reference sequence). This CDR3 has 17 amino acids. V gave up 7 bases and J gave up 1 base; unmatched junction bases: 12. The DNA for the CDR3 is TGTGCCAGTACAGGGGGAGATTTAGCCCTGAACACCGGGGAGCTGTTTTTT. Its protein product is CASTGGDLALNTGELFF.

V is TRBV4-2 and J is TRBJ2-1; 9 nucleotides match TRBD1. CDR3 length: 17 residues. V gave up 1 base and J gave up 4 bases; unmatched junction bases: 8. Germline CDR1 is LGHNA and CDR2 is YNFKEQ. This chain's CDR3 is CASSQVSETGGYNEQFF. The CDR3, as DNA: TGTGCCAGCAGCCAAGTCTCAGAGACAGGGGGTTACAATGAGCAGTTCTTC.

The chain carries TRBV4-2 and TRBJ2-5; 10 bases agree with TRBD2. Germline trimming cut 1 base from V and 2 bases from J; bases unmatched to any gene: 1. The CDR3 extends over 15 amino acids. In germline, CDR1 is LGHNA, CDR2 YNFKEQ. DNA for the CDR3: TGTGCCAGCAGCCAAGGGACTAGCGGACAAGAGACCCAGTACTTC. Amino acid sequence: CASSQGTSGQETQYF.

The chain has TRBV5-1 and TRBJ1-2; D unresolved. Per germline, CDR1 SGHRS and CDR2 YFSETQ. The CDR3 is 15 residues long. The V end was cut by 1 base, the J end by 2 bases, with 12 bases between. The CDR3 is CASSLFRGTNYGYTF. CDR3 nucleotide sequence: TGCGCCAGCAGCTTGTTTAGAGGTACGAACTATGGCTACACCTTC.

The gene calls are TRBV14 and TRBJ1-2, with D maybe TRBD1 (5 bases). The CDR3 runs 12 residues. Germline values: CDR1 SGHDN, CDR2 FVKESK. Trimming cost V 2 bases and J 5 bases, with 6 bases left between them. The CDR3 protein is CASSQSGYGYTF. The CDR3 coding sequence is TGTGCCAGCAGCCAATCAGGGTATGGCTACACCTTC.

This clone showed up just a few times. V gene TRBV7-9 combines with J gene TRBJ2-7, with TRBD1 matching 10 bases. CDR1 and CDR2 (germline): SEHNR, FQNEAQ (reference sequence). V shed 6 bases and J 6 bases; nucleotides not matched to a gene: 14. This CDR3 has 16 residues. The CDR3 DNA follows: TGTGCCAGCAGTTACGAACCGGGACAGGGGTTCCCCGAGCAGTACTTC. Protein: CASSYEPGQGFPEQYF. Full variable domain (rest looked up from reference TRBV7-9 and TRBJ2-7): DTGVSQNPRHKITKRGQNVTFRCDPISEHNRLYWYRQTLGQGPEFLTYFQNEAQLEKSRLLSDRFSAERPKGSFSTLEIQRTEQGDSAMYLCASSYEPGQGFPEQYFGPGTRLTVT.

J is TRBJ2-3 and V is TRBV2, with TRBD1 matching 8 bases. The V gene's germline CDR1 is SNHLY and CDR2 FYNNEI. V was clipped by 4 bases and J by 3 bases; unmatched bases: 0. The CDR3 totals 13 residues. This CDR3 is CASSGDRTDTQYF. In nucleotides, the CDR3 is TGTGCCAGCAGTGGGGACAGGACAGATACGCAGTATTTT.

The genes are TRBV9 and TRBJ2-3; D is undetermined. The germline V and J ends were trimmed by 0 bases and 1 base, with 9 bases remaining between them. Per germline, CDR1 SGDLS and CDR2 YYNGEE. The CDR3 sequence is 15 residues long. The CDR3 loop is CASSVGYSGTDTQYF. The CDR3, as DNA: TGTGCCAGCAGCGTAGGTTACTCCGGCACAGATACGCAGTATTTT.

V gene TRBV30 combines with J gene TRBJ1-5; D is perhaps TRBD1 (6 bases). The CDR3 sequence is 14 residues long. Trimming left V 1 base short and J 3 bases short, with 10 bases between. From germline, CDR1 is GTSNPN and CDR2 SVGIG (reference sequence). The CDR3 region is CAWSADRINQPQHF. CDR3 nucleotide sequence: TGTGCCTGGAGTGCTGACAGGATCAATCAGCCCCAGCATTTT. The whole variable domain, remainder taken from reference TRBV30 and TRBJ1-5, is SQTIHQWPATLVQPVGSPLSLECTVEGTSNPNLYWYRQAAGRGLQLLFYSVGIGQISSEVPQNLSASRPQDRQFILSSKKLLLSDSGFYLCAWSADRINQPQHFGDGTRLSIL.